Shown below are 9 T cell receptor beta chains from a single sample sequenced in a study of T cell responses to AZD1222 COVID-19 vaccine. Measured with immunoSEQ multiplex PCR; TCRdb has only the in-frame clones, and not every one. The table has under 95,000 clones, around 87% seen once; the top ten hold 8% to 9.5%. Material: peripheral blood, obtained on day 0 of AZD1222 vaccination. Every receptor here comes from an adult in good health.

The rearrangement uses TRBV29-1 and TRBJ1-1; tentative D call: TRBD1 (6 bases). Germline CDR1 is SQVTM and CDR2 is ANQGSEA. Deletions cut 6 bases from V and 3 bases from J, with 8 bases between. The CDR3 extends over 11 amino acids. CDR3 nucleotide sequence: TGCAGCGTACAGGGATACACTGAAGCTTTCTTT. This translates into CSVQGYTEAFF.

This chain uses TRBV9 with TRBJ1-6, with 7 nucleotides matching TRBD1. The germline V gene encodes CDR1 SGDLS and CDR2 YYNGEE. The CDR3 totals 16 residues. J was trimmed by 6 bases and V by 4 bases; bases with no gene match: 10. The chain's CDR3 is CASSPHTGDTNSPLHF. The CDR3 DNA reads as TGTGCCAGCAGCCCCCACACAGGGGATACTAATTCACCCCTCCACTTT.

V is TRBV7-9 and J is TRBJ2-7; unclear D gene. V was trimmed by 1 base and J by 3 bases, leaving 13 bases between them. The CDR3 covers 15 residues. Germline loops: CDR1 SEHNR, CDR2 FQNEAQ (reference sequence). The DNA for the CDR3 is TGTGCCAGCAGCTTAGGATCCCGAGGCATCTACGAGCAGTACTTC. As protein: CASSLGSRGIYEQYF. The complete variable domain, with remaining parts taken from reference TRBV7-9 and TRBJ2-7, reads DTGVSQNPRHKITKRGQNVTFRCDPISEHNRLYWYRQTLGQGPEFLTYFQNEAQLEKSRLLSDRFSAERPKGSFSTLEIQRTEQGDSAMYLCASSLGSRGIYEQYFGPGTRLTVT.

This chain connects TRBV27 to TRBJ1-2; D not resolved. This CDR3 contains 15 residues. Germline CDR1 reads MNHEY; CDR2 reads SMNVEV (reference sequence). V lost 7 bases to trimming and J lost 0 bases, with 15 bases between them. The CDR3 DNA reads TGTGCCAGCACTCCGACGACACTCTCTAACTATGGCTACACCTTC. It translates to CASTPTTLSNYGYTF.

This chain joins TRBV10-3 and TRBJ1-6; D is undetermined. CDR3 length: 14 residues. The germline V gene encodes CDR1 ENHRY and CDR2 SYGVKD. Trimming stripped 5 bases from V and 7 bases from J, with 12 bases between. The CDR3 sequence is CAISRRETNSPLHF. The CDR3 DNA reads as TGTGCCATCAGTCGGAGGGAAACGAATTCACCCCTCCACTTT.

This clone was picked up one time. V usage is TRBV9 and J usage is TRBJ1-1, with D unresolved. The germline CDR1 and CDR2 sequences are SGDLS and YYNGEE. The CDR3 is made up of 15 amino acids. The germline V and J ends were trimmed by 0 bases and 2 bases, with 11 bases remaining between them. The CDR3 nucleotides read TGTGCCAGCAGCGTAGGAGCAGGAGCCAACACTGAAGCTTTCTTT. It is translated as CASSVGAGANTEAFF.

The V gene is TRBV7-2, the J gene TRBJ1-5; 11 positions match TRBD1. With 5 bases clipped from V and 4 bases from J, the junction kept 7 bases outside the gene matches. The CDR3 spans 16 residues. From germline, CDR1 is SGHTA and CDR2 FQGNSA. The CDR3 here is CASSPQGQGVNQPQHF. The CDR3 bases are TGTGCCAGCAGCCCCCAGGGACAGGGGGTTAATCAGCCCCAGCATTTT.

This clone was recorded once. This sequence joins TRBV19 and TRBJ1-4; D is undetermined. Germline lookup yields CDR1 LNHDA and CDR2 SQIVND (reference sequence). V was clipped by 2 bases and J by 0 bases, with 13 bases between them. This CDR3 has 17 amino acids. The CDR3 nucleotides are TGTGCCAGTAGTATACCCCCGACGGATGCAACTAATGAAAAACTGTTTTTT. It translates to CASSIPPTDATNEKLFF.

The chain combines TRBV28 with TRBJ1-2; maybe TRBD1 (5 bases). The V end was cut by 6 bases, the J end by 4 bases, with 12 bases between. The germline CDR1 and CDR2 sequences are MDHEN and SYDVKM. This CDR3 spans 13 amino acids. In DNA, the CDR3 is TGTGCCAGCAGCCTACGGGGGTCCTATGGCTACACCTTC. Its translation is CASSLRGSYGYTF.